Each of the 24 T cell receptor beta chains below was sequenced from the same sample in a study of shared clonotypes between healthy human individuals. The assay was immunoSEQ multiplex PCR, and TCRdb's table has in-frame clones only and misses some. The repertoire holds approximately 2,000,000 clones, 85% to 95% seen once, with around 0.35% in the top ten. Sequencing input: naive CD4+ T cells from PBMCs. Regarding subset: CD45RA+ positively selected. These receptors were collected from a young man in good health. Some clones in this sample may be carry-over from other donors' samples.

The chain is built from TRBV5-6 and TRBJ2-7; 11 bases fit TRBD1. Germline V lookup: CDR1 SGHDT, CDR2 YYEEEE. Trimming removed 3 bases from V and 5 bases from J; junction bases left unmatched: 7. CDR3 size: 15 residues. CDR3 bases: TGTGCCAGCAGCTCCCCCGGGACAGGGGGTAACGAGCAGTACTTC. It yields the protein CASSSPGTGGNEQYF. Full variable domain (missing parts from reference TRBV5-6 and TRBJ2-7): DAGVTQSPTHLIKTRGQQVTLRCSPKSGHDTVSWYQQALGQGPQFIFQYYEEEERQRGNFPDRFSGHQFPNYSSELNVNALLLGDSALYLCASSSPGTGGNEQYFGPGTRLTVT.

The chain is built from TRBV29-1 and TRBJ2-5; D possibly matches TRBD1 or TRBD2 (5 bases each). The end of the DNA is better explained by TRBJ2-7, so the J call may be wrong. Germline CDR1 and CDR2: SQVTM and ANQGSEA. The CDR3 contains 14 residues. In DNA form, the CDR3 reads TGCAGCGTTGAGGGTGAGGGGCGATCCTACGAGCAGTACTTC. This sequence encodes CSVEGEGRSYEQYF.

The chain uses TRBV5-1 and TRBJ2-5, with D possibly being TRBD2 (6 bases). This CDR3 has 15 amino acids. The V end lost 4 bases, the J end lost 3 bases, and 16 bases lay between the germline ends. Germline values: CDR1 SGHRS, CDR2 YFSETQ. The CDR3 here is CASSLSPGAKETQYF. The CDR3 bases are TGCGCCAGCAGCCTTTCCCCGGGAGCTAAAGAGACCCAGTACTTC.

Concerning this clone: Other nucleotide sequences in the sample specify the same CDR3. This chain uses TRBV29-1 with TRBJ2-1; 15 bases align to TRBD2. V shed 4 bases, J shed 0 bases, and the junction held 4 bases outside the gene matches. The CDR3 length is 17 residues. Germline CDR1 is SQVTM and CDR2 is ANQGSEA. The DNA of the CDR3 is TGCAGCGTTGGAGGACTAGCGGGAGGGAGCTCCTACAATGAGCAGTTCTTC. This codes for CSVGGLAGGSSYNEQFF.

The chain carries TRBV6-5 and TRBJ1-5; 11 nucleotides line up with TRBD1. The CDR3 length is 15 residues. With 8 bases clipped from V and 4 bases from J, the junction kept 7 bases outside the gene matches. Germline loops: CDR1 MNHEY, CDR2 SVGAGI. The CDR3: CASQRGQGGNQPQHF. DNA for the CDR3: TGTGCCAGCCAGCGGGGACAGGGGGGGAATCAGCCCCAGCATTTT.

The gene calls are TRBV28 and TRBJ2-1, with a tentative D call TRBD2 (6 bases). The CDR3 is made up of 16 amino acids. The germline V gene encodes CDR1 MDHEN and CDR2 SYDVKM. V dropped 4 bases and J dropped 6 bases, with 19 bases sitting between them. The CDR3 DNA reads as TGTGCCAGCAGTTCACTAGGTGGTAGCGGCATCAATGAGCAGTTCTTC. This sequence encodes CASSSLGGSGINEQFF.

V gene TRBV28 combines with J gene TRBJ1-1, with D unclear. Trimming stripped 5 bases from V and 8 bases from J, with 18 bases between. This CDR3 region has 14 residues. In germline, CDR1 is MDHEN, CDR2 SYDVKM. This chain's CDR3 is CASSPRQVGREAFF. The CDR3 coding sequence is TGTGCCAGCAGTCCAAGACAAGTAGGTAGAGAAGCTTTCTTT.

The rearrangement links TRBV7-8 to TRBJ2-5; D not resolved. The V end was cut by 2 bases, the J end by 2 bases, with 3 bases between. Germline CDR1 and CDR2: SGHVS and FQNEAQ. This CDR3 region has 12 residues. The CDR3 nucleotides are TGTGCCAGCAGCTTACTTCAAGAGACCCAGTACTTC. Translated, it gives CASSLLQETQYF.

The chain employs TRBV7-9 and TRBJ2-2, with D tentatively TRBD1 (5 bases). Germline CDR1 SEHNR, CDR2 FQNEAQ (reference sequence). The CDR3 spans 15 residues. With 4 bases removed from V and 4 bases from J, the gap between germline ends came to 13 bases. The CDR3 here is CASSSLTEPTGELFF. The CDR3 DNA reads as TGTGCCAGCAGCTCCCTGACAGAACCCACCGGGGAGCTGTTTTTT. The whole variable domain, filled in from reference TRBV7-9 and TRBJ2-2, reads DTGVSQNPRHKITKRGQNVTFRCDPISEHNRLYWYRQTLGQGPEFLTYFQNEAQLEKSRLLSDRFSAERPKGSFSTLEIQRTEQGDSAMYLCASSSLTEPTGELFFGEGSRLTVL.

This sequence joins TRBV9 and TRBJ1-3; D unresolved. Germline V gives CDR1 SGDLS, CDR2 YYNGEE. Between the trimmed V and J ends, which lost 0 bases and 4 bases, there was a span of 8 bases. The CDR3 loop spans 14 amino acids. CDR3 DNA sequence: TGTGCCAGCAGCGTAGAAGGGCAAGGAAACACCATATATTTT. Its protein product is CASSVEGQGNTIYF. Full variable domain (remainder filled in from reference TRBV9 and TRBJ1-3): DSGVTQTPKHLITATGQRVTLRCSPRSGDLSVYWYQQSLDQGLQFLIQYYNGEERAKGNILERFSAQQFPDLHSELNLSSLELGDSALYFCASSVEGQGNTIYFGEGSWLTVV.

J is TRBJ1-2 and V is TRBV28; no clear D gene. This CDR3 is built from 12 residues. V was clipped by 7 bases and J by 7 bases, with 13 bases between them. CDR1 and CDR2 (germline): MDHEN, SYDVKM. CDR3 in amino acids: CASKFRVGGYTF. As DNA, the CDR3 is TGTGCCAGCAAATTTCGGGTGGGTGGCTACACCTTC.

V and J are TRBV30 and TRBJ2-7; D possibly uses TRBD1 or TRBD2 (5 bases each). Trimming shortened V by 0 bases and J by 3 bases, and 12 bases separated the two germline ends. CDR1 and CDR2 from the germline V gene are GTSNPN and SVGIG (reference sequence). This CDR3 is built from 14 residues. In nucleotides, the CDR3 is TGTGCCTGGAGTGTCCGAGGGGTTTTCTACGAGCAGTACTTC. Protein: CAWSVRGVFYEQYF.

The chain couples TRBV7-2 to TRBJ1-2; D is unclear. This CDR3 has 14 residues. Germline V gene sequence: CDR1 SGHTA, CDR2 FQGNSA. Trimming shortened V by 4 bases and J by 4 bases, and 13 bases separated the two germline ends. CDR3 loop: CASSSSTRSYGYTF. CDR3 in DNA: TGTGCCAGCAGCTCTTCGACAAGGAGCTATGGCTACACCTTC.

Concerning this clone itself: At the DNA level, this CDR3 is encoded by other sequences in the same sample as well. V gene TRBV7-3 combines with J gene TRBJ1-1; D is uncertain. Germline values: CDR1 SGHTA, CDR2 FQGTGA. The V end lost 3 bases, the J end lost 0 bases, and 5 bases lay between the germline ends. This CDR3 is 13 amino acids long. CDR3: CASSFSVNTEAFF. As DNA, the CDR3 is TGTGCCAGCAGCTTCTCAGTGAACACTGAAGCTTTCTTT. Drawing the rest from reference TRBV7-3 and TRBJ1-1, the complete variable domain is GAGVSQTPSNKVTEKGKYVELRCDPISGHTALYWYRQSLGQGPEFLIYFQGTGAADDSGLPNDRFFAVRPEGSVSTLKIQRTERGDSAVYLCASSFSVNTEAFFGQGTRLTVV.

CDR3 nucleotide sequence: TGTGCCAGCAGCCCCGAAGAGACCCAGTACTTC. Its protein product is CASSPEETQYF. The chain joins TRBV5-8 to TRBJ2-5; D unclear. Trimming took off 4 bases at V and 3 bases at J, with 4 bases between the two ends. This CDR3 has 11 amino acids. The germline CDR1 and CDR2 sequences are SGHTS and YDEGEE.

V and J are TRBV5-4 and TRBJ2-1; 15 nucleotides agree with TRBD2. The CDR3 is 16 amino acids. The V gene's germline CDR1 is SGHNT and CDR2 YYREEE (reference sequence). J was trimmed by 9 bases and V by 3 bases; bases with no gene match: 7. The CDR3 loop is CASSSLGLAGGVEQFF. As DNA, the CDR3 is TGTGCCAGCAGCTCCCTGGGACTAGCGGGAGGTGTTGAGCAGTTCTTC.

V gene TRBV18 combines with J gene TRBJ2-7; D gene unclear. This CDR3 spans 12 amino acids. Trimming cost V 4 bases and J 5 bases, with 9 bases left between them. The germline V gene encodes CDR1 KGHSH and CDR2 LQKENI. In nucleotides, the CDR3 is TGTGCCAGCTCACAGAACATAAACGAGCAGTACTTC. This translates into CASSQNINEQYF.

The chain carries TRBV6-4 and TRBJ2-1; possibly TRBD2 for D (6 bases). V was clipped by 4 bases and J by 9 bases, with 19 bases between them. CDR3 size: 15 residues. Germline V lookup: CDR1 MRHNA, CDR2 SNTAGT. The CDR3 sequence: CASSALANWGGEQFF. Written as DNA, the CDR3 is TGTGCCAGCAGTGCTCTAGCGAATTGGGGTGGTGAGCAGTTCTTC.

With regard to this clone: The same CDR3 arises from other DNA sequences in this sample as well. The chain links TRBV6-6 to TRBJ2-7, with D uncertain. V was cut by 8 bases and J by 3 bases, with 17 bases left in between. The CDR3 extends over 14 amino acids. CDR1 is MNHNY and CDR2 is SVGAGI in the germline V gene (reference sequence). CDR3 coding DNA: TGTGCCAGCGCCAGCCAGGCTACCTACTACGAGCAGTACTTC. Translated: CASASQATYYEQYF.

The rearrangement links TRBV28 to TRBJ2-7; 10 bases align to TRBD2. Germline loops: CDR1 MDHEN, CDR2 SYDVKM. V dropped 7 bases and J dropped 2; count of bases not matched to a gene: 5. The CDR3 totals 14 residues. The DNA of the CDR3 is TGTGCCAGCACCAGACTAGCGGGCCCCTACGAGCAGTACTTC. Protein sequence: CASTRLAGPYEQYF.

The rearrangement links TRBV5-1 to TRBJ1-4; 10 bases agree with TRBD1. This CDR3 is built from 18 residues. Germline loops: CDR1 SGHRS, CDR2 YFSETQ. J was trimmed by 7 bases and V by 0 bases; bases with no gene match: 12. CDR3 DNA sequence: TGCGCCAGCAGCTTGGCTTCGGTCCGACAGGGGGCGCGTGAAAAACTGTTTTTT. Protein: CASSLASVRQGAREKLFF.

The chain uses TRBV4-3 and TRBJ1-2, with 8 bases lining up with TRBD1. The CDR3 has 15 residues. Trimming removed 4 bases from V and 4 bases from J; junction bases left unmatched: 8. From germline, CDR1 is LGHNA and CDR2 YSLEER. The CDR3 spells CASSRGQGPGYGYTF. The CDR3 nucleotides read TGCGCCAGCAGCCGAGGACAGGGCCCAGGCTATGGCTACACCTTC.

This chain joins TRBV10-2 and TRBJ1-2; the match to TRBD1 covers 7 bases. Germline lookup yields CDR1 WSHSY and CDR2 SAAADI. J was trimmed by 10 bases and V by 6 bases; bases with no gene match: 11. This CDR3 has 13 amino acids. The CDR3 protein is CASSQGGTVPYTF. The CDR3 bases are TGCGCCAGCAGCCAAGGGGGGACAGTCCCCTACACCTTC.

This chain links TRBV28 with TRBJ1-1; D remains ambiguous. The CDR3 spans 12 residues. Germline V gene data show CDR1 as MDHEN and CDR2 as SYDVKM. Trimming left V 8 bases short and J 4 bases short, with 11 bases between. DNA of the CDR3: TGTGCCAGCCGGGCCCGGCGCACTGAAGCTTTCTTT. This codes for CASRARRTEAFF.